Shown below are 2 T cell receptor beta chains from a single sample sequenced in a study of human T cells and chemical hapten exposure. Time point described: pre-sensitization, week 0. Regarding treatment: therapeutic diphenylcyclopropenone sensitization with weekly scalp DPC. MiXCR, applied by TCRdb to the RACE reads, yields one record per CDR3 protein. In the table there are around 250,000 distinct CDR3 sequences, over 8% of which are singletons. The source material was whole blood, sampled in connection with sensitization to the hapten diphenylcyclopropenone (DPC). All receptors derive from a woman aged 40 to 55 with alopecia areata. Some clones in this sample may be carry-over from other donors' samples.

The chain combines TRBV18 with TRBJ2-3; D assignment may be TRBD1 or TRBD2 (6 bases each). CDR1 is KGHSH, CDR2 LQKENI, per germline. The CDR3 is 15 amino acids. V dropped 6 bases and J dropped 4 bases, with 17 bases sitting between them. CDR3 region: CASSIQGGQADTQYF. CDR3 nucleotides: TGTGCCAGCTCCATTCAAGGGGGGCAGGCAGATACGCAGTATTTT.

Turning to this clonotype: The conserved closing phenylalanine or tryptophan is absent in this CDR3, likely reflecting a read error. The rearrangement uses TRBV28 and TRBJ2-3; a weak D match, TRBD2 (6 bases). CDR3 length: 15 amino acids. The germline gives CDR1 MDHEN, CDR2 SYDVKM. V gave up 5 bases and J gave up 0 bases, with 12 bases separating them. The CDR3 DNA reads as TGTGCCAGCAGTAGGAGGGGCCCTAGCACAGATACGCAGTATTAT. It translates to CASSRRGPSTDTQYY.